A few counts support the clone carrying this T cell receptor (beta chain). The target antigen is unknown. This specimen comes from a study of T cells after yellow fever vaccination. Study context: SMART-Seq v4 Ultra Low Input prepared libraries from low-cell fractions. Findings of the study overall: Most primary-vaccination clones recurred post-booster (about 96% CD4, 85% to 90% CD8).

TCRdb re-derived calls from the 5' RACE reads in MiXCR, one entry per CDR3 protein. The data contain some 600,000 distinct CDR3 sequences, roughly an eighth of them singletons. Germline values: CDR1 LNHDA, CDR2 SQIVND (reference sequence). CDR3 length: 11 residues. The V and J ends lost 7 bases and 10 bases respectively, with 13 bases between them. The sample in question was PBMCs, obtained on the day of the yellow fever booster vaccination. This receptor was obtained from a man under 40 who received the YFV17D yellow fever vaccine. The gene calls are TRBV19 and TRBJ1-1; D not resolved. The chain's CDR3 is CASNSGLGAFF. The CDR3 DNA follows: TGTGCCAGTAACTCGGGCCTGGGAGCTTTCTTT.